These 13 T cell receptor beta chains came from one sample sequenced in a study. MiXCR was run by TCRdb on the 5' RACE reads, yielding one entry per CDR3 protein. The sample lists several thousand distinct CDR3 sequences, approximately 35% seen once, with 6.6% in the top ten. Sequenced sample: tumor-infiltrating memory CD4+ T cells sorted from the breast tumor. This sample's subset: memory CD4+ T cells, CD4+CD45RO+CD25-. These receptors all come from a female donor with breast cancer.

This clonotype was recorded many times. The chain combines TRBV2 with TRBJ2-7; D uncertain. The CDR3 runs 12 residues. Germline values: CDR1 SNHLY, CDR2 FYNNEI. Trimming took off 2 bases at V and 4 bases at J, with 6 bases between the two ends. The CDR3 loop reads CASSELSYEQYF. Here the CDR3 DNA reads TGTGCCAGCAGTGAACTGAGTTACGAGCAGTACTTC.

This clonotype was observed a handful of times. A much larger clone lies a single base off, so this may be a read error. As DNA, the CDR3 is TGTGCCAGCAGCCAGAGGGGTGATACGCAGTATTTT. This gives the protein CASSQRGDTQYF. This chain connects TRBV3-1 to TRBJ2-3, with D perhaps TRBD1 or TRBD2 (5 bases each). The CDR3 spans 12 residues. V lost 3 bases and J lost 6, with 7 bases in between. Per germline, CDR1 LGHDT and CDR2 YNNKEL (reference sequence).

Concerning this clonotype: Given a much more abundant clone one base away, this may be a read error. Written as DNA, the CDR3 is TGTGCCAGCAGCCAATCTAACGGAAGAGGCACCTACGAGCAGTACTTC. It codes for CASSQSNGRGTYEQYF. The V and J genes are TRBV4-2 and TRBJ2-7; D gene uncertain. Trimming removed 2 bases from V and 2 bases from J, with 16 bases in between. This CDR3 is 16 amino acids long. The germline gives CDR1 LGHNA, CDR2 YNFKEQ.

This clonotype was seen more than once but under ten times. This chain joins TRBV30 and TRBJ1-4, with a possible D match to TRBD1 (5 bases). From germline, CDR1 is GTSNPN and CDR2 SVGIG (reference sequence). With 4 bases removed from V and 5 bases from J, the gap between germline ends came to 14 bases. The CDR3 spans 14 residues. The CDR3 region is CAWIGDGTNEKLFF. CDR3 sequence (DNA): TGTGCCTGGATCGGTGACGGGACCAATGAAAAACTGTTTTTT.

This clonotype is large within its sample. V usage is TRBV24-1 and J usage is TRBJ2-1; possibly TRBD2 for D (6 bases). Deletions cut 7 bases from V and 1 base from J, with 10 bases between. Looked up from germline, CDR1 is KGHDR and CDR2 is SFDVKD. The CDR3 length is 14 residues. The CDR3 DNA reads TGTGCCACCAGCGGGACTCCATCCTACAATGAGCAGTTCTTC. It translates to CATSGTPSYNEQFF.

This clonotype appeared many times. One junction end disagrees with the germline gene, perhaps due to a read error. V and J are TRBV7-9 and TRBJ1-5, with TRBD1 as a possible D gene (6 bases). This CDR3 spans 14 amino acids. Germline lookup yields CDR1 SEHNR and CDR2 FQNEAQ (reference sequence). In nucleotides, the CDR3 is TGTGCCGGCAGCAGAGCAGGGGTAAATCAGCCCCAGCATTTT. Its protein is CAGSRAGVNQPQHF.

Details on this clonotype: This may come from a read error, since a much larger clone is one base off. The CDR3 DNA reads as TGTGCCAGCCATCGTACTGGGACCACCTACAATGAGCAGTTCTTC. Its translation: CASHRTGTTYNEQFF. The genes are TRBV18 and TRBJ2-1; D may match TRBD1 or TRBD2 (5 bases each). The CDR3 is made up of 15 amino acids. Per germline, CDR1 KGHSH and CDR2 LQKENI. V lost 8 bases and J 2 bases, leaving 16 bases between the germline ends.

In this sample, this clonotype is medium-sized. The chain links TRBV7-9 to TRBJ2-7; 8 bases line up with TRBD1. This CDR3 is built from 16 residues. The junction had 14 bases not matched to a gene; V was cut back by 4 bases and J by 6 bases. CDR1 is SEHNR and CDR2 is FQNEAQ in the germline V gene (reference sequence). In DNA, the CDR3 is TGTGCCAGCAGCTCATCATTCCGGGACAGGCTATCCGAGCAGTACTTC. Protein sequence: CASSSSFRDRLSEQYF.

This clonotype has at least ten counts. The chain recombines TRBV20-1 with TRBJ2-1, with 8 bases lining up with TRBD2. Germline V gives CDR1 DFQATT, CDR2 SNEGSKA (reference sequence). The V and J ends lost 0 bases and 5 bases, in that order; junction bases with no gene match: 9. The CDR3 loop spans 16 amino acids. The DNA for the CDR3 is TGCAGTGCTAGAGATCATATCGGGGGGGGAAACAATGAGCAGTTCTTC. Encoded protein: CSARDHIGGGNNEQFF.

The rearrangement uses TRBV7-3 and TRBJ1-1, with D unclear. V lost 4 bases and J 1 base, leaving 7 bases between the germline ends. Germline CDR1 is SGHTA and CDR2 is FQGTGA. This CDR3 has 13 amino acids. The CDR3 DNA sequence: TGTGCCAGCAGCTCCTCGGGGAACACTGAAGCTTTCTTT. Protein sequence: CASSSSGNTEAFF. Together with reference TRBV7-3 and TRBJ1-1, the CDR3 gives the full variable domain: GAGVSQTPSNKVTEKGKYVELRCDPISGHTALYWYRQSLGQGPEFLIYFQGTGAADDSGLPNDRFFAVRPEGSVSTLKIQRTERGDSAVYLCASSSSGNTEAFFGQGTRLTVV.

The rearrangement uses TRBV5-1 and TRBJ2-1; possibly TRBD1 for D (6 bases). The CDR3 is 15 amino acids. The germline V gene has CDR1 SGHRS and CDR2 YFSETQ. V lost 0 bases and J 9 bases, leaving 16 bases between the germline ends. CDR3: CASSLAMGASGEQFF. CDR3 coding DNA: TGCGCCAGCAGCTTGGCCATGGGGGCATCGGGTGAGCAGTTCTTC.

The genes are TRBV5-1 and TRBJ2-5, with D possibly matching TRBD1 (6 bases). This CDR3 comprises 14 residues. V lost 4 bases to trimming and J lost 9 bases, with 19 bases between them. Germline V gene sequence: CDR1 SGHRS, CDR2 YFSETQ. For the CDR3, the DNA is TGCGCCAGCAGCGAAGGGGGAATCAGTCAGCCCCAGTACTTC. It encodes CASSEGGISQPQYF.

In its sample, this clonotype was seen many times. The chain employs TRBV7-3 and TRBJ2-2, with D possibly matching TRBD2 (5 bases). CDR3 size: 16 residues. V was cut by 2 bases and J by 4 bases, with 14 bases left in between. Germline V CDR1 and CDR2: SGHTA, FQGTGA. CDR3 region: CASSLGVGVGTGELFF. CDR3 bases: TGTGCCAGCAGCTTAGGGGTGGGAGTAGGCACCGGGGAGCTGTTTTTT.